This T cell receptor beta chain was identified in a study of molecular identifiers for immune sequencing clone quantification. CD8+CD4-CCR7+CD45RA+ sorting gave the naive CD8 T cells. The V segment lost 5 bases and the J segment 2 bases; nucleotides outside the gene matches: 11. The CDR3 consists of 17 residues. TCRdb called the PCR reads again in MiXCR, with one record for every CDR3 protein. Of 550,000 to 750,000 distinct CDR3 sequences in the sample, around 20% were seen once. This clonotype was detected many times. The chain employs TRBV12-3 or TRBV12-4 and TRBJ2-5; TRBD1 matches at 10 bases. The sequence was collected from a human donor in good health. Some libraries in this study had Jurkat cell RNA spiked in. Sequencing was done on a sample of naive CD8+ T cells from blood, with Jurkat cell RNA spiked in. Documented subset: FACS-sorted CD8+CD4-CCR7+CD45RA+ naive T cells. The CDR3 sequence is CASSPLRTGGTQETQYF. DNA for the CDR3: TGTGCCAGCAGTCCCCTCCGGACAGGGGGGACACAAGAGACCCAGTACTTC.